The 12 T cell receptor beta chains below were found in one sample sequenced in a study of siplizumab effects on memory and regulatory T cells. The protocol was immunoSEQ multiplex PCR, while the TCRdb copy is restricted to in-frame clones and leaves out a portion. This sample carries about 80,000 clones, 95% of them seen once, and the ten largest clones take under 20%. Sequencing was done on a sample of CD8+ T cells sorted from blood. Every receptor here comes from a human donor in good health.

This CDR3 reads CASSSDRYTQYF. DNA for the CDR3: TGTGCCAGCAGTTCTGACAGATATACGCAGTATTTT. The chain joins TRBV6-6 to TRBJ2-3, with a possible D match to TRBD1 (5 bases). Germline V CDR1 and CDR2: MNHNY, SVGAGI (reference sequence). The CDR3 spans 12 residues. Trimming cost V 4 bases and J 7 bases, with 9 bases left between them.

To note about this clone: The junction shows a germline mismatch at one end, possibly a read error. CDR3 sequence reads: CASSAKTGVETGTQYF. CDR3 in DNA: TGTGCCAGCAGCGCGAAGACAGGGGTTGAGACAGGTACGCAGTATTTT. The chain links TRBV9 to TRBJ2-3, with 8 bases identical to TRBD1. This CDR3 comprises 16 residues. Germline CDR1 is SGDLS and CDR2 is YYNGEE.

The chain links TRBV18 to TRBJ2-1; D uncertain. This CDR3 is 13 amino acids long. CDR1 and CDR2 (germline): KGHSH, LQKENI. The V and J ends lost 4 bases and 10 bases respectively, with 14 bases between them. This CDR3 reads CASSRPEIGEQFF. CDR3 DNA: TGTGCCAGCTCACGACCAGAAATCGGGGAGCAGTTCTTC.

This sequence joins TRBV10-3 and TRBJ2-5, with D hard to call. The J call may be in error: the DNA end matches TRBJ2-7 better. The CDR3 runs 14 residues. Germline assignment: CDR1 ENHRY and CDR2 SYGVKD. Here the CDR3 DNA reads TGTGCCATCAGTGAGTCGATTATCGGGTACGAGCAGTACTTC. Residues: CAISESIIGYEQYF.

V and J are TRBV6-5 and TRBJ2-7; TRBD2 matches 8 bases. The CDR3 sequence is 16 residues long. The V and J ends lost 3 bases and 2 bases, in that order; junction bases with no gene match: 9. Germline CDR1 and CDR2: MNHEY and SVGAGI. This chain's CDR3 is CASSYSSGSVAYEQYF. CDR3 in DNA: TGTGCCAGCAGTTATTCAAGCGGGAGTGTGGCCTACGAGCAGTACTTC.

This chain uses TRBV7-2 with TRBJ1-5, with D unclear. Germline V gene data show CDR1 as SGHTA and CDR2 as FQGNSA. V was cut by 3 bases and J by 2 bases, with 11 bases left in between. The CDR3 has 15 amino acids. The chain's CDR3 is CASSFAPGGNQPQHF. The CDR3 DNA sequence: TGTGCCAGCAGCTTCGCTCCCGGGGGCAATCAGCCCCAGCATTTT.

The chain employs TRBV5-1 and TRBJ2-7; D call uncertain. Trimming shortened V by 4 bases and J by 0 bases, and 5 bases separated the two germline ends. This CDR3 comprises 12 residues. The V gene's germline CDR1 is SGHRS and CDR2 YFSETQ. This CDR3 reads CASSSSSYEQYF. Here the CDR3 DNA reads TGCGCCAGCAGCAGCTCCTCCTACGAGCAGTACTTC.

The genes are TRBV4-1 and TRBJ2-3; the D is unclear. Trimming stripped 0 bases from V and 2 bases from J, with 3 bases between. Germline assignment: CDR1 MGHRA and CDR2 YSYEKL. The CDR3 is 13 residues long. The CDR3 nucleotides are TGCGCCAGCAGCCAAGAGATCACAGATACGCAGTATTTT. This gives the protein CASSQEITDTQYF.

This clone appeared a single time. The V gene is TRBV14, the J gene TRBJ2-6, with D perhaps TRBD2 (5 bases). This CDR3 region has 17 residues. CDR1 SGHDN and CDR2 FVKESK come from the germline V gene. Trimming stripped 2 bases from V and 0 bases from J, with 11 bases between. The CDR3 region has the DNA TGTGCCAGCAGCCAAAGCGGCCCATCCTCTGGGGCCAACGTCCTGACTTTC. The encoded protein is CASSQSGPSSGANVLTF.

The V and J genes are TRBV9 and TRBJ2-1, with D tentatively TRBD2 (5 bases). The CDR3 is 14 residues long. Germline values: CDR1 SGDLS, CDR2 YYNGEE. Trimming stripped 0 bases from V and 8 bases from J, with 12 bases between. The DNA of the CDR3 is TGTGCCAGCAGCGTAGAGGGCCTCGGGGATGAGCAGTTCTTC. Translated: CASSVEGLGDEQFF. The variable domain in full, completed from reference TRBV9 and TRBJ2-1, reads DSGVTQTPKHLITATGQRVTLRCSPRSGDLSVYWYQQSLDQGLQFLIQYYNGEERAKGNILERFSAQQFPDLHSELNLSSLELGDSALYFCASSVEGLGDEQFFGPGTRLTVL.

V gene TRBV6-6 combines with J gene TRBJ2-3; the D call may be TRBD1 or TRBD2 (5 bases each). Germline assignment: CDR1 MNHNY and CDR2 SVGAGI (reference sequence). This CDR3 has 15 amino acids. V shed 4 bases and J shed 0 bases, with 11 bases lying between them. The CDR3, as DNA: TGTGCCAGCAGTTCCGGGGACCGAAGCACAGATACGCAGTATTTT. Its protein is CASSSGDRSTDTQYF.

The chain joins TRBV27 to TRBJ1-2; D is unresolved. Trimming took off 2 bases at V and 3 bases at J, with 13 bases between the two ends. Germline lookup yields CDR1 MNHEY and CDR2 SMNVEV (reference sequence). CDR3 length: 15 residues. The CDR3 spells CASSLRAAGHYGYTF. The CDR3 nucleotides are TGTGCCAGCAGTTTAAGGGCTGCCGGGCACTATGGCTACACCTTC.